What follows is one TCR beta chain and its context. The sample originates from a study of blood T cell repertoires in COVID-19. Sequencing was performed with immunoSEQ multiplex PCR; in TCRdb, only in-frame clones are kept and a portion is missing. The sample includes about 170,000 clones, about 90% of them seen just once. Germline loops: CDR1 SGHTA, CDR2 FQGNSA. J was trimmed by 3 bases and V by 5 bases; bases with no gene match: 7. The CDR3 spans 14 residues. V and J are TRBV7-2 and TRBJ2-7; 7 positions agree with TRBD2. Sequenced: peripheral blood. The receptor was derived from a man aged 30 to 39 with COVID-19, enrolled during active disease. CDR3 DNA: TGTGCCAGCAGCCGGGACTATCACGGCTACGAGCAGTACTTC. It specifies CASSRDYHGYEQYF.